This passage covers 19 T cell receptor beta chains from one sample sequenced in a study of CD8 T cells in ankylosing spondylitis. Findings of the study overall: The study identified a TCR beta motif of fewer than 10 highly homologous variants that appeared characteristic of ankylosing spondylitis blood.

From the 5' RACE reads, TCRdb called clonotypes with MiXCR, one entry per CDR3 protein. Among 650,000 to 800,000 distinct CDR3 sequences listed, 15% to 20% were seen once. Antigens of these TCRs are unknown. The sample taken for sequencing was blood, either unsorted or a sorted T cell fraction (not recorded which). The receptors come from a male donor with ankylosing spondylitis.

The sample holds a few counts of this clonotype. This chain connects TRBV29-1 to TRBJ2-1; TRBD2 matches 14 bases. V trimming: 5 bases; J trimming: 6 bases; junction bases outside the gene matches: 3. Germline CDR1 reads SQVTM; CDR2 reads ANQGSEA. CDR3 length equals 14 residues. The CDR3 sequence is CSVRLAGGFNEQFF. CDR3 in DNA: TGCAGCGTTCGACTAGCGGGGGGGTTCAATGAGCAGTTCTTC.

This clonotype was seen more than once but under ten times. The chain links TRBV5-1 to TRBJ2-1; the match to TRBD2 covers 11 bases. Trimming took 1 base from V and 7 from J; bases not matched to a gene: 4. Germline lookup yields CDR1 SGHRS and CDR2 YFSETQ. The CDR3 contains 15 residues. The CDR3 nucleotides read TGCGCCAGCAGCTTGACTAGCGGGGGCCCAAATGAGCAGTTCTTC. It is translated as CASSLTSGGPNEQFF.

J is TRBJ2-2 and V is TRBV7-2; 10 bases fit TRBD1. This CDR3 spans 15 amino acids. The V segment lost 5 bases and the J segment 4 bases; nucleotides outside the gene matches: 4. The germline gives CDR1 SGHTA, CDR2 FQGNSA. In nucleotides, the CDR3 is TGTGCCAGCAGCCGACAGGGGGCCGTCACCGGGGAGCTGTTTTTT. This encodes CASSRQGAVTGELFF.

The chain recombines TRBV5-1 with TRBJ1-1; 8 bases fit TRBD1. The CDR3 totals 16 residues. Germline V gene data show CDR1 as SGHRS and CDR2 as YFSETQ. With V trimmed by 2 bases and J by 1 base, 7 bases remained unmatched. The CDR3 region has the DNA TGCGCCAGCAGCTTCACAGGGGGTCTTCAGAACACTGAAGCTTTCTTT. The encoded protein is CASSFTGGLQNTEAFF.

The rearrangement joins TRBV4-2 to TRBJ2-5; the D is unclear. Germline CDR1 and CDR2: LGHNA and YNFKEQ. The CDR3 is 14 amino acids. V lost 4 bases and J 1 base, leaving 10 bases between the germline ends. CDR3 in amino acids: CASSREIIQETQYF. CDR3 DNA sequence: TGTGCCAGCAGCCGCGAAATTATCCAAGAGACCCAGTACTTC.

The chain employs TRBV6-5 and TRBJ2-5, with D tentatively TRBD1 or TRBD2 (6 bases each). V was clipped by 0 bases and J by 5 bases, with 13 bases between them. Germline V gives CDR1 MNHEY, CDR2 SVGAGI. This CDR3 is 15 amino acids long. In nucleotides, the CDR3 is TGTGCCAGCAGTTACTCAATAGGGGGGAGGGAGACCCAGTACTTC. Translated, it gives CASSYSIGGRETQYF.

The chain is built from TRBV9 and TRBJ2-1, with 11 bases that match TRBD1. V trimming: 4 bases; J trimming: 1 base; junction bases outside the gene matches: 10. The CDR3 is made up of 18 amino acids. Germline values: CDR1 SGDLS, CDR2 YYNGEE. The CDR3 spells CASSPLAGQGASYNEQFF. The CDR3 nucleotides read TGTGCCAGCAGCCCCCTAGCAGGACAGGGGGCTTCCTACAATGAGCAGTTCTTC.

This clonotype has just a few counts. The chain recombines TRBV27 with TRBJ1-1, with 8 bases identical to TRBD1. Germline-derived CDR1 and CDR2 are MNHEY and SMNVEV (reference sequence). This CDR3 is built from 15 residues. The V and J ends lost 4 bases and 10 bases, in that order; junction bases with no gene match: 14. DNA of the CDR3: TGTGCCAGCAGTTACGCACAGGGGGTACCCCCATTAGCTTTCTTT. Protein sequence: CASSYAQGVPPLAFF.

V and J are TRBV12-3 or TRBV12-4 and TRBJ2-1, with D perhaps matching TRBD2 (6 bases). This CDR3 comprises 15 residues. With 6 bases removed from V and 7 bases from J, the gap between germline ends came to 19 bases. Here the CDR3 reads CASSDGRRVRNEQFF. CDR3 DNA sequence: TGTGCCAGCAGCGACGGACGGAGGGTGAGGAATGAGCAGTTCTTC.

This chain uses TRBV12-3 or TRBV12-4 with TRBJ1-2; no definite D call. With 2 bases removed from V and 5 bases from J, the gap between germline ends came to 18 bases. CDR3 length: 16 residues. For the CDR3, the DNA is TGTGCCAGCAGTTTAATGAACAACAATCCTGATTATGGCTACACCTTC. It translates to CASSLMNNNPDYGYTF.

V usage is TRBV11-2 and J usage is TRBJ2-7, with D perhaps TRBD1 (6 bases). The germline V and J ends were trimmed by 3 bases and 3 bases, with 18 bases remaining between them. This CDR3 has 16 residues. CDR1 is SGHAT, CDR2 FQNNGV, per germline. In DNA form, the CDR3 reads TGTGCCAGCAGCTTTTACCCGGACAGCCGGCACTACGAGCAGTACTTC. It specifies CASSFYPDSRHYEQYF.

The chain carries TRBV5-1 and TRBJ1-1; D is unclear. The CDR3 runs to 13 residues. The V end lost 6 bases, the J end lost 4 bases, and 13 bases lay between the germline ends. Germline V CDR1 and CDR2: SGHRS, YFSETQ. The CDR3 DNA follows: TGCGCCAGCAACCGACTGGGAGGCACTGAAGCTTTCTTT. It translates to CASNRLGGTEAFF.

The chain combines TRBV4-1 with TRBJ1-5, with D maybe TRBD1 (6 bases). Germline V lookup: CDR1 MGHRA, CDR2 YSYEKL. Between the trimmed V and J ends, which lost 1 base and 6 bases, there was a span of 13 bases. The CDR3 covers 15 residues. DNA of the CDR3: TGCGCCAGCAGCCAAGTAATTACAGGGATTCAGCCCCAGCATTTT. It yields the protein CASSQVITGIQPQHF.

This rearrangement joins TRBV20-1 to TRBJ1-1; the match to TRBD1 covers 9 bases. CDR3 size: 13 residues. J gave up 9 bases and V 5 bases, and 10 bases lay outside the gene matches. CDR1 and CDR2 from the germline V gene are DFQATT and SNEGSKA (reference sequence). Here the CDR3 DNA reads TGCAGTGCTTACAGGGACAGGGATGCCCAAGCTTTCTTT. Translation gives CSAYRDRDAQAFF.

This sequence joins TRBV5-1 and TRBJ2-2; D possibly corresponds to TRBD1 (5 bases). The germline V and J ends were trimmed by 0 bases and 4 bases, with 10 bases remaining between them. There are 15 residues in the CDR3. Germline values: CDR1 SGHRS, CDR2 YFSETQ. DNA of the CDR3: TGCGCCAGCAGCTTGGCTGCAGGGCGCACCGGGGAGCTGTTTTTT. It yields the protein CASSLAAGRTGELFF.

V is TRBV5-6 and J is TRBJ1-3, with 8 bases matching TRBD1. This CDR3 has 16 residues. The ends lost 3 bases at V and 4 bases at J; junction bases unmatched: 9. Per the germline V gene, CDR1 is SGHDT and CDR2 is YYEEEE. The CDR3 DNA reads TGTGCCAGCAGCTACCTCGGACAGGGCTCAGGAAACACCATATATTTT. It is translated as CASSYLGQGSGNTIYF.

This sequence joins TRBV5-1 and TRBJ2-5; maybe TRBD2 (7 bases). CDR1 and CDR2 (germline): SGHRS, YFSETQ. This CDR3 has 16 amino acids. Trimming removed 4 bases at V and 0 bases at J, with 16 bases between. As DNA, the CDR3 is TGCGCCAGCAGCCTCCCTGGCGGGGGCTACCAAGAGACCCAGTACTTC. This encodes CASSLPGGGYQETQYF.

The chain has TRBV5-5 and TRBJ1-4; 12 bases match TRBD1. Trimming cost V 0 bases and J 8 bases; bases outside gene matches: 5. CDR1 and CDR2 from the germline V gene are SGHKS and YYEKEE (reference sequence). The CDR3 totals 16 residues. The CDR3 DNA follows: TGTGCCAGCAGCTTGGCGGGACAGGGGGCTTTAGAAAAACTGTTTTTT. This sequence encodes CASSLAGQGALEKLFF.

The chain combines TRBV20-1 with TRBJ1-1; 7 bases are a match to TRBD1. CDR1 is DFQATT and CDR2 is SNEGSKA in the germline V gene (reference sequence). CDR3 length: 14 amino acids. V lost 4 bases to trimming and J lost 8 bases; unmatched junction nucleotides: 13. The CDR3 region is CSANRRSGTDEAFF. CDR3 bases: TGCAGTGCTAACCGCCGGAGCGGGACAGACGAAGCTTTCTTT.